The entry below describes one T cell receptor (beta chain). The sample comes from a study of blood T cell repertoires in COVID-19. Assay used: immunoSEQ multiplex PCR; TCRdb lists only in-frame clones, some missing. This table holds roughly 140,000 clones, around 83% found once. The CDR3 contains 15 residues. V lost 5 bases and J lost 3; bases outside the gene matches: 7. The germline gives CDR1 SGHVS, CDR2 FNYEAQ. The rearrangement links TRBV7-6 to TRBJ1-1; 9 bases map to TRBD1. Source material: peripheral blood. This TCR was sampled from a man aged 55-75 years with active or convalescent COVID-19. In nucleotides, the CDR3 is TGTGCCAGCAGCCCAAACAGGGGGCTCGACACTGAAGCTTTCTTT. It specifies CASSPNRGLDTEAFF.